These 16 T cell receptor beta chains came from one sample sequenced in a study of OX40 agonist ivuxolimab in advanced cancers. Clones were read by immunoSEQ multiplex PCR, and TCRdb kept only the in-frame ones, dropping some. The table lists fewer than 60,000 clones, approximately 80% of them singletons. The material was CD4+ or CD8+ T cells sorted from blood, obtained in a trial of the OX40 agonist ivuxolimab. Receptors were obtained from an adult with an advanced solid tumor such as melanoma, head and neck, liver or kidney cancer.

The chain uses TRBV6-1 and TRBJ2-7; 8 bases are a match to TRBD2. The CDR3 contains 15 residues. J lost 2 bases, V lost 6 bases, and 9 bases had no gene match. Germline lookup yields CDR1 MNHNS and CDR2 SASEGT. The CDR3 sequence: CASSTSRGGPYEQYF. The CDR3 DNA sequence: TGTGCCAGCAGCACCTCTCGGGGGGGCCCCTACGAGCAGTACTTC.

The chain joins TRBV6-6 to TRBJ1-2; D is unresolved. The CDR3 spans 12 residues. Germline V lookup: CDR1 MNHNY, CDR2 SVGAGI (reference sequence). V shed 2 bases and J shed 4 bases, with 5 bases lying between them. CDR3 loop: CASSYNTYGYTF. Here the CDR3 DNA reads TGTGCCAGCAGTTACAACACCTATGGCTACACCTTC.

With respect to this clone: Here the CDR3 omits its conserved ending phenylalanine or tryptophan, so a read error is the likely source. This chain connects TRBV6-5 to TRBJ1-2, with D uncertain. The V end lost 0 bases, the J end lost 3 bases, and 14 bases lay between the germline ends. Germline lookup yields CDR1 MNHEY and CDR2 SVGAGI. The CDR3 totals 16 residues. The CDR3 DNA is TGTGCCAGCAGTTACTCAAGCTGGCGGGCCGACTATGGCTACACCCTC. Residues: CASSYSSWRADYGYTL.

The chain recombines TRBV19 with TRBJ2-2; D is unclear. This CDR3 region has 12 residues. CDR1 and CDR2 from the germline V gene are LNHDA and SQIVND (reference sequence). V lost 7 bases to trimming and J lost 7 bases, with 10 bases between them. CDR3 amino acids: CASNPRVGELFF. CDR3 sequence (DNA): TGTGCCAGTAATCCGCGTGTCGGGGAGCTGTTTTTT.

In its sample, this clone was seen once. The J gene is TRBJ1-3, the V gene TRBV6-6; possibly TRBD1 for D (5 bases). This CDR3 is 14 amino acids long. V lost 5 bases and J 1 base, leaving 9 bases between the germline ends. Germline assignment: CDR1 MNHNY and CDR2 SVGAGI (reference sequence). In DNA form, the CDR3 reads TGTGCCAGCAGTCTCGGGACTTCTGGAAACACCATATATTTT. Protein product: CASSLGTSGNTIYF.

V gene TRBV11-2 combines with J gene TRBJ1-2, with a possible D match to TRBD1 (5 bases). V shed 3 bases and J shed 6 bases, with 23 bases lying between them. The CDR3 spans 17 residues. CDR1 and CDR2 from the germline V gene are SGHAT and FQNNGV. The DNA for the CDR3 is TGTGCCAGCAGCTTCGCCGCAGGGTTTATTGATCCGGATGGCTACACCTTC. It codes for CASSFAAGFIDPDGYTF.

The gene calls are TRBV15 and TRBJ2-3; D may be TRBD1 or TRBD2 (5 bases each). The V end lost 3 bases, the J end lost 4 bases, and 8 bases lay between the germline ends. There are 13 residues in the CDR3. Per the germline V gene, CDR1 is LNHNV and CDR2 is YYDKDF (reference sequence). The CDR3, as DNA: TGTGCCACCAGCAGTCCGGGGCCAGATACGCAGTATTTT. This encodes CATSSPGPDTQYF.

There are a few counts of this clone. This chain uses TRBV29-1 with TRBJ1-5, with 9 nucleotides matching TRBD1. CDR1 is SQVTM, CDR2 ANQGSEA, per germline. This CDR3 contains 14 residues. V gave up 6 bases and J gave up 7 bases; unmatched junction bases: 10. The CDR3 bases are TGCAGCGTGGGTGGACAGGGGACGGGACAGCCCCAGCATTTT. As protein: CSVGGQGTGQPQHF.

This clone was detected once. The J gene is TRBJ1-1, the V gene TRBV11-2; a possible D gene is TRBD1 (5 bases). Germline values: CDR1 SGHAT, CDR2 FQNNGV. The CDR3 sequence is 14 residues long. Trimming pared 3 bases from V and 7 bases from J, leaving 15 bases between. Here the CDR3 DNA reads TGTGCCAGCAGCTTTGGCAGGGACGGGAATGAAGCTTTCTTT. It specifies CASSFGRDGNEAFF.

This clone occurred once. The CDR3 reads CASSLQGGGNTIYF. The CDR3 nucleotides are TGTGCCAGCTCACTACAGGGAGGCGGAAACACCATATATTTT. The chain employs TRBV18 and TRBJ1-3; TRBD1 might be the D (6 bases). V shed 4 bases and J shed 4 bases, with 11 bases lying between them. This CDR3 comprises 14 residues. Germline CDR1 KGHSH, CDR2 LQKENI. Looking up the rest from reference TRBV18 and TRBJ1-3 gives the full variable domain: NAGVMQNPRHLVRRRGQEARLRCSPMKGHSHVYWYRQLPEEGLKFMVYLQKENIIDESGMPKERFSAEFPKEGPSILRIQQVVRGDSAAYFCASSLQGGGNTIYFGEGSWLTVV.

The CDR3: CASSQAGTAGNTIYF. In DNA form, the CDR3 reads TGCGCCAGCAGCCAGGCCGGGACAGCTGGAAACACCATATATTTT. The rearrangement joins TRBV4-3 to TRBJ1-3; 7 bases are shared with TRBD1. This CDR3 contains 15 residues. V gave up 3 bases and J gave up 2 bases; unmatched junction bases: 4. The germline gives CDR1 LGHNA, CDR2 YSLEER.

This chain connects TRBV7-8 to TRBJ1-6; D is ambiguous. The V end was cut by 0 bases, the J end by 3 bases, with 12 bases between. CDR3 length: 17 amino acids. Germline V CDR1 and CDR2: SGHVS, FQNEAQ. As DNA, the CDR3 is TGTGCCAGCAGCTTAGCTCTGGGGTATAACTATAATTCACCCCTCCACTTT. It is translated as CASSLALGYNYNSPLHF.

This chain uses TRBV6-5 with TRBJ1-2; D perhaps matches TRBD1 (5 bases). The CDR3 extends over 15 amino acids. V was cut by 5 bases and J by 2 bases, with 15 bases left in between. Germline-derived CDR1 and CDR2 are MNHEY and SVGAGI. In DNA, the CDR3 is TGTGCCAGCAGTCACTATGTGGGGGAAAACTATGGCTACACCTTC. Amino acid sequence: CASSHYVGENYGYTF.

V usage is TRBV2 and J usage is TRBJ1-1, with D perhaps TRBD1 (5 bases). The germline CDR1 and CDR2 sequences are SNHLY and FYNNEI. V was pared by 7 bases and J by 0 bases, with 9 bases between. This CDR3 comprises 13 residues. Written as DNA, the CDR3 is TGTGCCAGCACCCGACAGTTGAACACTGAAGCTTTCTTT. It yields the protein CASTRQLNTEAFF.

The V call is TRBV9, the J call TRBJ2-1; the match to TRBD2 covers 8 bases. This CDR3 region has 11 residues. With 3 bases clipped from V and 15 bases from J, the junction kept 5 bases outside the gene matches. CDR1 and CDR2 (germline): SGDLS, YYNGEE. CDR3 coding DNA: TGTGCCAGCAGCGGTAGCGGGGCCCTGTTCTTC. Residues: CASSGSGALFF.

CDR3 nucleotides: TGTGCCAGCAGTTACACCCGGGGGGGCTCCTACAATGAGCAGTTCTTC. Protein: CASSYTRGGSYNEQFF. The J gene is TRBJ2-1, the V gene TRBV6-7; TRBD2 matches at 8 bases. TRBV6-7 is assigned to the ORF class and has an uncertain function. J gave up 0 bases and V 2 bases, and 3 bases lay outside the gene matches. The CDR3 has 16 amino acids.